Each of the 21 T cell receptor beta chains below was sequenced from the same sample in a study of liver allograft versus peripheral blood T cells. The overall study: The authors compared T cell receptor repertoires in transplanted livers with those in the peripheral blood of recipients.

TCRdb re-called the reads through MiXCR, storing one row per CDR3 protein. The data show about 3,800 distinct CDR3 sequences, roughly 13% seen once. The receptors shown here come from a human patient who had a liver transplant. The graft donor may have contributed some T cells.

Sample share makes this clonotype medium-sized (0.01 to 0.1%). The chain uses TRBV6-1 and TRBJ1-3; no clear D gene. This CDR3 region has 15 residues. Deletions cut 7 bases from V and 0 bases from J, with 13 bases between. Germline CDR1 MNHNS, CDR2 SASEGT. The CDR3 region is CASKAGALSGNTIYF. The CDR3 region has the DNA TGTGCCAGCAAGGCAGGCGCCCTCTCTGGAAACACCATATATTTT.

This clonotype qualifies as medium-sized. This chain connects TRBV5-4 to TRBJ1-2; TRBD1 agrees at 9 bases. The CDR3 runs 14 residues. V was pared by 2 bases and J by 9 bases, with 8 bases of the junction left unmatched. Looked up from germline, CDR1 is SGHNT and CDR2 is YYREEE (reference sequence). The chain's CDR3 is CASSFPGTGHRYTF. In DNA, the CDR3 is TGTGCCAGCAGCTTCCCAGGGACAGGGCATCGCTACACCTTC.

The chain couples TRBV6-2 or TRBV6-3 to TRBJ1-1, with D unclear. This CDR3 spans 13 amino acids. V lost 1 base and J 7 bases, leaving 10 bases between the germline ends. Germline V gives CDR1 MNHEY, CDR2 SVGEGT. The CDR3 coding sequence is TGTGCCAGCAGTTACTTGGTGCATTTTGAAGCTTTCTTT. Translation: CASSYLVHFEAFF.

This clonotype qualifies as medium-sized (0.01 to 0.1%). The chain has TRBV7-9 and TRBJ1-2; the D is unclear. Germline lookup yields CDR1 SEHNR and CDR2 FQNEAQ (reference sequence). V gave up 5 bases and J gave up 8 bases, with 24 bases separating them. The CDR3 consists of 16 residues. The CDR3 protein is CASSPYDSWEDNGYTF. The CDR3 bases are TGTGCCAGCAGCCCGTACGACTCCTGGGAGGATAACGGCTACACCTTC.

Relative to its sample, this clonotype is medium-sized. The V and J genes are TRBV19 and TRBJ2-7, with D maybe TRBD1 (6 bases). Per germline, CDR1 LNHDA and CDR2 SQIVND (reference sequence). Trimming removed 5 bases from V and 7 bases from J, with 15 bases in between. The CDR3 covers 13 residues. CDR3 sequence reads: CASSASGTQEQYF. Written as DNA, the CDR3 is TGTGCCAGTAGTGCCTCCGGGACACAGGAGCAGTACTTC.

The CDR3 nucleotides are TGTGCCAGCAGTTACCTCCGCGGACAGGCGACTAACTATGGCTACACCTTC. This codes for CASSYLRGQATNYGYTF. This chain uses TRBV6-2 or TRBV6-3 with TRBJ1-2; 7 bases are a match to TRBD1. J lost 0 bases, V lost 2 bases, and 9 bases had no gene match. The length of the CDR3 is 17 residues. Germline V CDR1 and CDR2: MNHEY, SVGEGT.

Details on this clonotype: A much larger clone lies one base from this, so it may be a read error. The chain is built from TRBV27 and TRBJ2-1; the D is unclear. The CDR3 sequence is 12 residues long. The V gene lost 7 bases and the J gene lost 8 bases, with 12 bases spanning the gap. Per germline, CDR1 MNHEY and CDR2 SMNVEV (reference sequence). The chain's CDR3 is CASKGRSDEQFF. Here the CDR3 DNA reads TGTGCCAGCAAAGGAAGGAGTGATGAGCAGTTCTTC.

This clonotype turned up a few times. This chain links TRBV30 with TRBJ1-6, with D hard to call. The CDR3 runs to 11 residues. Trimming shortened V by 6 bases and J by 9 bases, and 9 bases separated the two germline ends. Per the germline V gene, CDR1 is GTSNPN and CDR2 is SVGIG (reference sequence). CDR3 loop: CACKWGSPLHF. As DNA, the CDR3 is TGTGCCTGCAAATGGGGTTCACCCCTCCACTTT.

This clonotype was detected many times. J is TRBJ1-1 and V is TRBV27; 8 bases agree with TRBD1. V lost 7 bases and J lost 2; bases outside the gene matches: 6. The CDR3 covers 14 residues. Germline CDR1 MNHEY, CDR2 SMNVEV (reference sequence). The CDR3 sequence is CASNFQGANTEAFF. The CDR3 DNA reads as TGTGCCAGCAACTTCCAGGGGGCCAACACTGAAGCTTTCTTT.

The rearrangement links TRBV4-2 to TRBJ1-2; a weak D match, TRBD1 (5 bases). Per germline, CDR1 LGHNA and CDR2 YNFKEQ. Trimming stripped 0 bases from V and 3 bases from J, with 17 bases between. This CDR3 has 17 amino acids. CDR3 bases: TGTGCCAGCAGCCAAGAGGAGGGCAGGGAAGACTACTATGGCTACACCTTC. It translates to CASSQEEGREDYYGYTF.

This clonotype was observed at least ten times. The chain links TRBV6-6 to TRBJ2-3; the D is unclear. Germline CDR1 MNHNY, CDR2 SVGAGI (reference sequence). The CDR3 extends over 14 amino acids. The V gene lost 7 bases and the J gene lost 0 bases, with 11 bases spanning the gap. CDR3 coding DNA: TGTGCCAGCAAAGCCGGATCTAGCACAGATACGCAGTATTTT. Translation gives CASKAGSSTDTQYF.

This clonotype showed up just a few times. The V gene is TRBV7-9, the J gene TRBJ2-1; 12 nucleotides line up with TRBD2. Germline loops: CDR1 SEHNR, CDR2 FQNEAQ (reference sequence). The CDR3 is 18 residues long. The V and J ends lost 4 bases and 3 bases, in that order; junction bases with no gene match: 10. The CDR3 spells CASSSPGGTSGYYNEQFF. The CDR3, as DNA: TGTGCCAGCAGCTCACCAGGGGGGACTAGCGGGTACTACAATGAGCAGTTCTTC.

This chain joins TRBV4-1 and TRBJ1-2, with D possibly matching TRBD1 (6 bases). The length of the CDR3 is 13 residues. V dropped 3 bases and J dropped 2 bases, with 7 bases sitting between them. The V gene's germline CDR1 is MGHRA and CDR2 YSYEKL. Here the CDR3 DNA reads TGCGCCAGCAGCCAGGGGGCGAACTATGGCTACACCTTC. Its protein product is CASSQGANYGYTF.

This clonotype is classed as large. The chain couples TRBV29-1 to TRBJ1-1; tentatively, D is TRBD1 (5 bases). Germline CDR1 reads SQVTM; CDR2 reads ANQGSEA. V gave up 5 bases and J gave up 10 bases, with 14 bases separating them. This CDR3 has 11 amino acids. In DNA form, the CDR3 reads TGCAGCGTTACCCGGGACTATGGAGCTTTCTTT. Translating it yields CSVTRDYGAFF.

As to this clonotype: A single base separates this from a much larger clone, so it may be a read error. The chain uses TRBV9 and TRBJ2-7; TRBD2 might be the D (6 bases). Germline lookup yields CDR1 SGDLS and CDR2 YYNGEE. The length of the CDR3 is 14 residues. The CDR3 nucleotides are TGTGCCAGCAGCCCAAGGGACTCTCCCTACGAGCAGAACTTC. This sequence encodes CASSPRDSPYEQNF.

This clonotype is medium-sized (0.01 to 0.1%). J is TRBJ1-1 and V is TRBV19; D may be TRBD1 (6 bases). V was trimmed by 6 bases and J by 4 bases, leaving 18 bases between them. There are 15 residues in the CDR3. Germline CDR1 is LNHDA and CDR2 is SQIVND (reference sequence). The CDR3, as DNA: TGTGCCAGTAGCATCTTCACAGGGTTGGGCACTGAAGCTTTCTTT. Protein product: CASSIFTGLGTEAFF.

This clonotype was seen a few times. The chain links TRBV19 to TRBJ2-3, with TRBD1 matching 7 bases. The CDR3 consists of 15 residues. Trimming took 4 bases from V and 6 from J; bases not matched to a gene: 10. CDR1 is LNHDA, CDR2 SQIVND, per germline (reference sequence). CDR3 region: CASSTYYRGGDTQYF. CDR3 coding DNA: TGTGCCAGTAGTACGTACTACAGGGGCGGGGATACGCAGTATTTT.

The sample holds a few counts of this clonotype. The chain links TRBV20-1 to TRBJ2-7; 12 positions agree with TRBD2. Per the germline V gene, CDR1 is DFQATT and CDR2 is SNEGSKA (reference sequence). The CDR3 is 13 residues long. V dropped 6 bases and J dropped 7; count of bases not matched to a gene: 7. DNA for the CDR3: TGCAGTGCACGAGGACTAGCGGGGTGGGAGCAGTACTTC. Amino acids: CSARGLAGWEQYF.

In regard to this clonotype: This clone may be a read error of a much larger clone one base away. The chain has TRBV6-6 and TRBJ2-2, with a weak D call TRBD1 (6 bases). From germline, CDR1 is MNHNY and CDR2 SVGAGI (reference sequence). V was cut by 5 bases and J by 10 bases, with 26 bases left in between. This CDR3 spans 17 amino acids. CDR3 in DNA: TGTGCCAGCAGTGACGCAGGGGATCTTGGCTGGGCCGAGGAGCTGTTTTTT. This gives the protein CASSDAGDLGWAEELFF.

This clonotype appeared many times. CDR3 amino acids: CASSTLDSLRDEQYF. For the CDR3, the DNA is TGTGCCAGCAGTACTCTTGACTCCCTGAGAGACGAGCAGTACTTC. The V and J genes are TRBV27 and TRBJ2-7; no clear D gene. The ends were cut back, 5 bases at V and 5 bases at J, with 19 bases in the middle. In germline, CDR1 is MNHEY, CDR2 SMNVEV (reference sequence). This CDR3 has 15 residues.

In this sample, this clonotype is medium-sized. The chain combines TRBV27 with TRBJ2-3, with TRBD2 matching 7 bases. The CDR3 length is 12 residues. The V gene end was trimmed by 8 bases and the J gene end by 3 bases; junction bases not matched to a gene: 2. The germline V gene encodes CDR1 MNHEY and CDR2 SMNVEV (reference sequence). The CDR3 nucleotides read TGTGCCAGCGGGAGGGCGACAGATACGCAGTATTTT. Translation: CASGRATDTQYF.